Each of the 21 T cell receptor beta chains below was sequenced from the same sample in a study of cytomegalovirus exposure and HLA in healthy donors. Primers included in the PCR were 60 Vbeta and 13 Jbeta primers. Generated by immunoSEQ multiplex PCR, the TCRdb table keeps only in-frame clones and is missing some. The sample includes 100,000 to 150,000 clones, roughly 80% of them seen just once. The sequencing input was PBMCs. These receptors were collected from a woman in her 50s in good health and CMV-seronegative.

This clone was counted only a few times. V gene TRBV7-2 combines with J gene TRBJ2-3, with 7 bases aligning to TRBD2. Germline V gives CDR1 SGHTA, CDR2 FQGNSA. Germline trimming cut 6 bases from V and 1 base from J; bases unmatched to any gene: 4. The CDR3 runs 14 residues. Here the CDR3 reads CASSPGRGTDTQYF. DNA of the CDR3: TGTGCCAGCAGTCCGGGGAGGGGCACAGATACGCAGTATTTT.

This clone was counted a few times. The V and J genes are TRBV5-6 and TRBJ1-2; 9 bases agree with TRBD1. V shed 0 bases and J 6 bases; nucleotides not matched to a gene: 0. Germline loops: CDR1 SGHDT, CDR2 YYEEEE. This CDR3 has 13 residues. The CDR3 loop is CASSLGQGDGYTF. Written as DNA, the CDR3 is TGTGCCAGCAGCTTGGGACAGGGGGATGGCTACACCTTC. The full variable domain, its missing parts supplied by reference TRBV5-6 and TRBJ1-2, is DAGVTQSPTHLIKTRGQQVTLRCSPKSGHDTVSWYQQALGQGPQFIFQYYEEEERQRGNFPDRFSGHQFPNYSSELNVNALLLGDSALYLCASSLGQGDGYTFGSGTRLTVV.

The chain recombines TRBV7-2 with TRBJ2-1; D remains unclear. V gave up 3 bases and J gave up 0 bases, with 9 bases separating them. Germline V CDR1 and CDR2: SGHTA, FQGNSA. The CDR3 totals 15 residues. The CDR3 is CASSFTVSSYNEQFF. The CDR3 DNA follows: TGTGCCAGCAGCTTCACGGTGAGCTCCTACAATGAGCAGTTCTTC. Full variable domain (remainder filled in from reference TRBV7-2 and TRBJ2-1): GAGVSQSPSNKVTEKGKDVELRCDPISGHTALYWYRQSLGQGLEFLIYFQGNSAPDKSGLPSDRFSAERTGGSVSTLTIQRTQQEDSAVYLCASSFTVSSYNEQFFGPGTRLTVL.

As to this clone: The junction does not match germline at one end; this may be a read error. This chain connects TRBV13 to TRBJ2-1, with 9 bases aligning to TRBD2. The CDR3 has 16 amino acids. Per the germline V gene, CDR1 is PRHDT and CDR2 is FYEKMQ (reference sequence). For the CDR3, the DNA is TGTGCCAGCAGCTCCGAGGCTAGCGGGGCCTACAATGGGCAGTTCTTC. Protein product: CASSSEASGAYNGQFF.

The genes are TRBV15 and TRBJ2-7; D perhaps matches TRBD1 (6 bases). This CDR3 is built from 13 residues. V lost 0 bases to trimming and J lost 9 bases, with 12 bases between them. Germline assignment: CDR1 LNHNV and CDR2 YYDKDF (reference sequence). The CDR3 region is CATSRDSGVRQYF. The CDR3 region has the DNA TGTGCCACCAGCAGAGATTCAGGGGTTCGGCAGTACTTC.

The J gene is TRBJ2-7, the V gene TRBV4-1; a weak D match, TRBD1 (6 bases). The CDR3 runs to 14 residues. Germline V gene data show CDR1 as MGHRA and CDR2 as YSYEKL. Trimming removed 1 base at V and 2 bases at J, with 9 bases between. The CDR3 nucleotides read TGCGCCAGCAGCCAAGCGACAGGAACCTACGAGCAGTACTTC. It translates to CASSQATGTYEQYF.

V gene TRBV5-5 combines with J gene TRBJ2-7, with D possibly TRBD2 on 6 matching bases. Germline V gene lookup returns CDR1 SGHKS and CDR2 YYEKEE (reference sequence). The CDR3 contains 12 residues. Between the trimmed V and J ends, which lost 1 base and 5 bases, there was a span of 7 bases. This CDR3 reads CASSLWGDEQYF. The CDR3 DNA is TGTGCCAGCAGCTTGTGGGGGGACGAGCAGTACTTC. The variable domain in full, with the rest retrieved from reference TRBV5-5 and TRBJ2-7, is DAGVTQSPTHLIKTRGQQVTLRCSPISGHKSVSWYQQVLGQGPQFIFQYYEKEERGRGNFPDRFSARQFPNYSSELNVNALLLGDSALYLCASSLWGDEQYFGPGTRLTVT.

The genes are TRBV4-3 and TRBJ2-3; 7 nucleotides match TRBD2. Germline V CDR1 and CDR2: LGHNA, YSLEER. J gave up 2 bases and V 1 base, and 15 bases lay outside the gene matches. The CDR3 runs to 19 residues. The CDR3 nucleotides are TGCGCCAGCAGCCAAGGAGGGGCATGGTGGGAGGGGTTCACAGATACGCAGTATTTT. It encodes CASSQGGAWWEGFTDTQYF.

This clone was observed a single time. The V gene is TRBV6-1, the J gene TRBJ2-5; tentative D call: TRBD2 (6 bases). The CDR3 extends over 15 amino acids. Trimming shortened V by 4 bases and J by 4 bases, and 16 bases separated the two germline ends. Germline V gene lookup returns CDR1 MNHNS and CDR2 SASEGT. The CDR3: CASSGTGGSRETQYF. The CDR3 nucleotides are TGTGCCAGCAGTGGAACCGGGGGTAGTAGAGAGACCCAGTACTTC.

This clone was detected only a few times. The chain is built from TRBV27 and TRBJ2-7; no clear D gene. Germline CDR1 is MNHEY and CDR2 is SMNVEV (reference sequence). The CDR3 contains 15 residues. V was cut by 6 bases and J by 1 base, with 16 bases left in between. Written as DNA, the CDR3 is TGTGCCAGCAGCCGTTTAGGAGTCGAATCCTACGAGCAGTACTTC. Amino acids: CASSRLGVESYEQYF.

This chain uses TRBV5-1 with TRBJ2-7, with D unclear. In germline, CDR1 is SGHRS, CDR2 YFSETQ. The CDR3 totals 14 residues. V lost 1 base, J lost 4 bases, and 12 bases lay in between. Here the CDR3 DNA reads TGCGCCAGCAGCTTGCATCTAGGCAGTTACGAGCAGTACTTC. Translated, it gives CASSLHLGSYEQYF.

The chain uses TRBV28 and TRBJ2-7; TRBD2 aligns across 10 bases. This CDR3 is built from 12 residues. Germline lookup yields CDR1 MDHEN and CDR2 SYDVKM. The V segment lost 11 bases and the J segment 3 bases; nucleotides outside the gene matches: 4. CDR3 protein: CAHLAGGYEQYF. In DNA, the CDR3 is TGTGCCCACTTAGCGGGAGGCTACGAGCAGTACTTC.

The rearrangement links TRBV30 to TRBJ2-1; no clear D. CDR3 length equals 13 residues. Trimming cost V 1 base and J 3 bases, with 7 bases left between them. Germline CDR1 GTSNPN, CDR2 SVGIG (reference sequence). CDR3 sequence reads: CAWSGVIYNEQFF. In nucleotides, the CDR3 is TGTGCCTGGAGTGGCGTGATCTACAATGAGCAGTTCTTC.

This sequence joins TRBV10-2 and TRBJ2-1; tentatively, D is TRBD1 (6 bases). The V gene's germline CDR1 is WSHSY and CDR2 SAAADI. The CDR3 extends over 15 amino acids. Trimming pared 8 bases from V and 2 bases from J, leaving 16 bases between. Here the CDR3 reads CASYGSGVTYNEQFF. Here the CDR3 DNA reads TGCGCCAGCTACGGGTCAGGGGTGACCTACAATGAGCAGTTCTTC.

The rearrangement joins TRBV4-3 to TRBJ2-1, with 12 bases lining up with TRBD2. Germline loops: CDR1 LGHNA, CDR2 YSLEER. With 4 bases clipped from V and 3 bases from J, the junction kept 4 bases outside the gene matches. The CDR3 covers 16 residues. CDR3 nucleotides: TGCGCCAGCAGCCCTCCGGGACTAGCGGGCTACAATGAGCAGTTCTTC. This translates into CASSPPGLAGYNEQFF.

As regards this clone: One end of the junction is discordant with germline, which a read error may explain. The chain carries TRBV7-9 and TRBJ2-7; 13 bases match TRBD2. The CDR3 contains 15 residues. CDR1 is SEHNR and CDR2 is FQNEAQ in the germline V gene (reference sequence). CDR3 sequence reads: CSSSLGLAGVHEQYF. CDR3 nucleotides: TGTTCCAGCAGCTTAGGACTAGCGGGAGTCCACGAGCAGTACTTC.

This chain joins TRBV25-1 and TRBJ2-1, with 8 bases that match TRBD2. The V gene's germline CDR1 is MGHDK and CDR2 SYGVNS. V lost 8 bases, J lost 6 bases, and 6 bases stayed unmatched. The CDR3 totals 13 residues. CDR3 nucleotide sequence: TGTGCCAGCGGGCGGGGGGCTTTCAATGAGCAGTTCTTC. Translated: CASGRGAFNEQFF.

V gene TRBV28 combines with J gene TRBJ2-3, with D uncertain. This CDR3 comprises 11 residues. The V end lost 9 bases, the J end lost 3 bases, and 7 bases lay between the germline ends. Germline V gene data show CDR1 as MDHEN and CDR2 as SYDVKM. The CDR3 region has the DNA TGTGCCAGTGAGTGGACAGATACGCAGTATTTT. Its protein product is CASEWTDTQYF.

J is TRBJ2-3 and V is TRBV11-1, with 9 bases identical to TRBD2. V lost 3 bases and J lost 5; bases outside the gene matches: 12. Per germline, CDR1 SGHAT and CDR2 FQDESV (reference sequence). CDR3 length equals 17 residues. The CDR3 region has the DNA TGTGCCAGCAGCTTCCCTAGCGGGGCCCTCCTGGAAGATACGCAGTATTTT. It codes for CASSFPSGALLEDTQYF.

This sequence joins TRBV7-2 and TRBJ2-5; D may be TRBD1 (6 bases). Matching the DNA end better, TRBJ2-7 makes the J call doubtful. The CDR3 has 15 residues. CDR1 is SGHTA, CDR2 FQGNSA, per germline. The CDR3 loop is CASSIGQRSSYEQYF. DNA for the CDR3: TGTGCCAGCAGCATTGGACAGAGGAGCTCCTACGAGCAGTACTTC.

This sequence joins TRBV7-6 and TRBJ2-2; 10 bases agree with TRBD2. CDR3 length: 17 amino acids. V trimming: 1 base; J trimming: 5 bases; junction bases outside the gene matches: 7. Germline CDR1 and CDR2: SGHVS and FNYEAQ. As DNA, the CDR3 is TGTGCCAGCAGCTTAGGAGTAGCGGGAGGTCTAACCGGGGAGCTGTTTTTT. This translates into CASSLGVAGGLTGELFF.